The entry below gives a single T cell receptor (beta chain) sequence along with its context. In the original processing: Amplifying reference gene primers gave estimates of nucleated cell counts. Sequencing used immunoSEQ multiplex PCR; TCRdb keeps in-frame clones, though not all of them. The DNA was the basis for D and trimming; V, J and clone size are from that table. The table shows approximately 190,000 clones, with roughly 80% occurring only once. These data are taken from a study of blood T cell repertoires in COVID-19. As for the study in general: Collection of acute and convalescent COVID-19 samples took place in the United States, Italy and Spain.

V shed 3 bases, J shed 2 bases, and the junction held 4 bases outside the gene matches. The CDR3 consists of 15 residues. Germline assignment: CDR1 SGHDN and CDR2 FVKESK. This chain uses TRBV14 with TRBJ1-1; TRBD1 agrees at 9 bases. The sample taken for sequencing was peripheral blood. This clonotype originated in a man in his fifties or sixties with active or convalescent COVID-19. The CDR3 here is CASSHLDRGNTEAFF. In nucleotides, the CDR3 is TGTGCCAGCAGCCACCTGGACAGGGGTAACACTGAAGCTTTCTTT.